A single sample is the source of the 6 T cell receptor beta chains below, sequenced in a study of T cell responses to AZD1222 COVID-19 vaccine. The data were produced by immunoSEQ multiplex PCR, yet TCRdb's version contains in-frame clones alone and is incomplete. The profile shows 75,000 to 95,000 clones, around nine tenths of them singletons. Sequenced here: peripheral blood, sampled on day 0 of AZD1222 vaccination. The receptors here all came from an adult in good health.

The V gene is TRBV7-9, the J gene TRBJ2-3; tentative D call: TRBD2 (6 bases). V lost 3 bases, J lost 5 bases, and 12 bases lay in between. The CDR3 is 14 amino acids. The germline V gene encodes CDR1 SEHNR and CDR2 FQNEAQ (reference sequence). CDR3 nucleotide sequence: TGTGCCAGCAGCTTGCAGGGACTGATAGATACGCAGTATTTT. Amino acid sequence: CASSLQGLIDTQYF.

V and J are TRBV5-1 and TRBJ2-6; D ambiguous. Germline V lookup: CDR1 SGHRS, CDR2 YFSETQ. V was pared by 5 bases and J by 0 bases, with 9 bases between. This CDR3 region has 15 residues. In DNA form, the CDR3 reads TGCGCCAGCAGTTACACATTCTCTGGGGCCAACGTCCTGACTTTC. It specifies CASSYTFSGANVLTF.

The V call is TRBV24-1, the J call TRBJ2-2; 8 bases agree with TRBD2. Trimming took 6 bases from V and 6 from J; bases not matched to a gene: 5. Per the germline V gene, CDR1 is KGHDR and CDR2 is SFDVKD. The length of the CDR3 is 14 residues. The DNA of the CDR3 is TGTGCCACCAGTTCTCAAGCGGGAGCCGGGGAGCTGTTTTTT. Translated: CATSSQAGAGELFF.

The chain is built from TRBV5-5 and TRBJ2-3, with D perhaps TRBD1 (6 bases). The CDR3 is made up of 15 amino acids. V was shortened by 0 bases and J by 5 bases, with 13 bases between the two germline ends. Germline CDR1 and CDR2: SGHKS and YYEKEE (reference sequence). The DNA of the CDR3 is TGTGCCAGCAGCTTGGTCATGACCAGGGGAGATACGCAGTATTTT. This translates into CASSLVMTRGDTQYF.

The rearrangement uses TRBV10-2 and TRBJ2-1; 7 bases fit TRBD1. This CDR3 is built from 12 residues. Germline loops: CDR1 WSHSY, CDR2 SAAADI. The ends lost 3 bases at V and 10 bases at J; junction bases unmatched: 3. DNA for the CDR3: TGCGCCAGCAGTGAAGGACAGGAAGAGCAGTTCTTC. Translating gives CASSEGQEEQFF.

This clone was seen once. The V gene is TRBV7-8, the J gene TRBJ1-1; TRBD1 is a possible D gene (6 bases). CDR1 and CDR2 (germline): SGHVS, FQNEAQ. The CDR3 runs 17 residues. V was shortened by 2 bases and J by 0 bases, with 16 bases between the two germline ends. The CDR3 DNA reads as TGTGCCAGCAGCTTATTGGGGGCGCTTTTTATGAACACTGAAGCTTTCTTT. Translating gives CASSLLGALFMNTEAFF.